The clone carrying this TCR beta chain was seen ten or more times. Its antigen is undetermined. Amplified TCR beta CDR3 regions came from RNA transcripts. HTBI primers were used for first-round RT-PCR of the TCR CDR3. TCRdb processed the multiplex PCR reads anew with MiXCR; each CDR3 protein has one entry. The sample lists fewer than 900,000 distinct CDR3 sequences; about 19% were seen once. This specimen belongs to a study of T cells in Graves' hyperthyroidism and ophthalmopathy. Points from the study as a whole: Most expanded thyroid clonotypes above 0.001 recurred in blood. Ophthalmopathy could be told apart from stable hyperthyroidism with a 13 V-J model.

The germline V and J ends were trimmed by 7 bases and 2 bases, with 17 bases remaining between them. CDR1 and CDR2 (germline): MNHNS, SASEGT. The CDR3 length is 15 residues. The chain joins TRBV6-1 to TRBJ1-1; D uncertain. The TCR was taken from a woman aged 45-65 years with Graves' hyperthyroidism that later progressed to Graves' ophthalmopathy. The sequenced sample was blood. The CDR3 DNA sequence: TGTGCCAGCAATAACAACCTACAAACCAACACTGAAGCTTTCTTT. It is translated as CASNNNLQTNTEAFF.